This T cell receptor beta chain was captured by sequencing in a study of blood T cells in healthy people across ages. Findings and caveats of the study: Correlation between TCR beta diversity and naive T cell percentage was strong. Researchers deemed the diversity estimates from one million T cells underestimates.

Concerning this clonotype itself: Its antigen is unknown.

Healthy Caucasian individuals from Russia aged about 6 to 100 were enrolled as donors. A sample-barcoded 5' primer and a J-beta primer mix were used in a second PCR of roughly 6 to 11 cycles. TCRdb called the 5' RACE reads again in MiXCR, with one record for every CDR3 protein. Of roughly 860,000 distinct CDR3 sequences listed, 60% to 80% are singletons. V was pared by 1 base and J by 4 bases, with 5 bases between. From germline, CDR1 is KGHDR and CDR2 SFDVKD. CDR3 length: 13 amino acids. The clonotype was recovered from a man aged 25 to 45 in good health. Sequenced sample: blood. The genes are TRBV24-1 and TRBJ2-3; D gene unclear. The CDR3 protein is CATSDFGPDTQYF. CDR3 DNA: TGTGCCACCAGTGATTTCGGACCAGATACGCAGTATTTT.